These T cell receptor beta chains were read from a single sample in a study of cytomegalovirus exposure and HLA in healthy donors. Profiled with immunoSEQ multiplex PCR; TCRdb holds only in-frame clones, not every one. Of 150,000 to 200,000 clones in the sample, 75% to 80% were seen once. Specimen: PBMCs. Receptor source: a man aged 35 to 55 in good health and CMV-seropositive. Both conserved end residues are part of each CDR3.

j_gene,v_gene,CDR3aa
TRBJ2-5,TRBV9,CASSAASGHHDF
TRBJ2-5,TRBV18,CASSPNSGSGETQYF
TRBJ2-7,TRBV4-1,CASSQAGAYEQYF
TRBJ1-2,TRBV27,CASSLSPTGYYGYTF
TRBJ1-1,TRBV7-6,CASSFGQGTEAFF
TRBJ2-2,TRBV10-1,CASRAPPSSGELFF
TRBJ1-5,TRBV28,CASSGRDSRNQPQHF
TRBJ2-2,TRBV5-4,CASSPGGVAGPTGELFF
TRBJ1-2,TRBV28,CASSLTGLIYGYTF
TRBJ2-1,TRBV2,CASSLDRANEQFF
TRBJ2-1,TRBV10-3,CAIRGYGTSGGGEFF
TRBJ2-3,TRBV11-2,CASSLGTSGSTDTQYF
TRBJ1-4,TRBV6-5,CASSYVQGDEKLFF
TRBJ2-7,TRBV19,CASSTRAGHSSYEQYF
TRBJ2-1,TRBV7-9,CASSSPGLVYNEQFF
TRBJ2-3,TRBV7-9,CASSSRPSGGRTDTQYF
TRBJ1-1,TRBV2,CASRTRQGGAEAFF
TRBJ2-3,TRBV4-1,CASSQKTTLPDTQYF
TRBJ2-1,TRBV28,CASCAGTSLKEQFF
TRBJ2-4,TRBV5-8,CASSPDRGGARAKNIQYF
TRBJ1-5,TRBV5-4,CASSLGGAGQPQHF
TRBJ2-5,TRBV9,CASSPGDRGETQYF
TRBJ2-7,TRBV5-1,CASTLTTGVSYEQYF
TRBJ1-1,TRBV5-1,CASSLLGTRNTEAFF
TRBJ2-3,TRBV7-2,CASSPGGSTDTQYF
TRBJ2-5,TRBV19,CAIAGGSETQYF
TRBJ1-5,TRBV27,CASSLHGQDSPRRPQHF
TRBJ2-1,TRBV19,CASSPMASGSRNEQFF
TRBJ1-1,TRBV5-4,CASSFHRGIGTEAFF
TRBJ2-3,TRBV4-1,CASSQTFSGRPDTQYF
TRBJ1-2,TRBV30,CAWSVDRGGGYTF
TRBJ2-1,TRBV19,CASSTLEGWLGNEQFF
TRBJ2-7,TRBV28,CASSTYEQYF
TRBJ1-1,TRBV25-1,CASSVGGRTEAFF
TRBJ2-7,TRBV6-5,CASSSGLDREQYF
TRBJ2-5,TRBV13,CASTRRRGGTQYF
TRBJ2-5,TRBV20-1,CSAKRAETQYF
TRBJ1-6,TRBV6-5,CASSNTGGPLHF
TRBJ1-2,TRBV5-1,CASSLGLVPGNYGYTF
TRBJ2-6,TRBV2,CASSEDRSGANVLTF
TRBJ2-7,TRBV6-5,CASSSTGGFYEQYF
TRBJ1-2,TRBV7-2,CASSKISPRGYGYTF
TRBJ2-4,TRBV27,CASGRVRGIQYF
TRBJ1-1,TRBV5-1,CASSSQGNTEAFF
TRBJ2-7,TRBV11-3,CASSLDLTGGATYEQYF
TRBJ2-1,TRBV7-3,CASSYTRLAGTYNEQFF
TRBJ2-1,TRBV7-6,CASSPYLPSGEGPYNEQFF
TRBJ1-5,TRBV4-1,CASSQGTGTQPQHF
TRBJ2-7,TRBV29-1,CSVEGQGAGEQYF
TRBJ1-2,TRBV14,CASSRTQGLPYGYTF
TRBJ2-5,TRBV10-1,CASREDWGRQETQYF
TRBJ2-3,TRBV29-1,CSVVPRAADTQYF
TRBJ2-7,TRBV19,CASRGTGKGEQYF